The present T cell receptor beta chain was sequenced within a study of radiotherapy plus CTLA-4 blockade in lung cancer. Overall study: Objective responses were documented in about 19% of patients, with disease control in about 28%. Study results and caveats: Early blood T cell clone changes and increased post-radiation serum interferon-beta were reportedly the strongest response predictors. In blood, after radiotherapy plus ipilimumab, tumor-derived TCR clones expanded.

The CDR3 loop spans 16 amino acids. The germline CDR1 and CDR2 sequences are SGHTA and FQGNSA. Trimming pared 8 bases from V and 2 bases from J, leaving 19 bases between. TCRdb keeps only in-frame clones here, not all; method: immunoSEQ multiplex PCR. The sample shows more than 55,000 clones, around 80% of them seen only once. Focal radiation with ipilimumab CTLA-4 blockade was given to patients with chemo-refractory metastatic non-small-cell lung cancer. Note on this clone: Its antigen is unidentified.

V and J are TRBV7-2 and TRBJ1-5; D gene unclear. This specimen consisted of peripheral blood, obtained from a patient treated with radiotherapy plus ipilimumab. This TCR came from a human donor with non-small cell lung cancer whose response to radiotherapy plus ipilimumab could not be evaluated. The CDR3 DNA follows: TGTGCCAGCTCCCCCGTGCATGGCCGGGGCAATCAGCCCCAGCATTTT. It is translated as CASSPVHGRGNQPQHF.